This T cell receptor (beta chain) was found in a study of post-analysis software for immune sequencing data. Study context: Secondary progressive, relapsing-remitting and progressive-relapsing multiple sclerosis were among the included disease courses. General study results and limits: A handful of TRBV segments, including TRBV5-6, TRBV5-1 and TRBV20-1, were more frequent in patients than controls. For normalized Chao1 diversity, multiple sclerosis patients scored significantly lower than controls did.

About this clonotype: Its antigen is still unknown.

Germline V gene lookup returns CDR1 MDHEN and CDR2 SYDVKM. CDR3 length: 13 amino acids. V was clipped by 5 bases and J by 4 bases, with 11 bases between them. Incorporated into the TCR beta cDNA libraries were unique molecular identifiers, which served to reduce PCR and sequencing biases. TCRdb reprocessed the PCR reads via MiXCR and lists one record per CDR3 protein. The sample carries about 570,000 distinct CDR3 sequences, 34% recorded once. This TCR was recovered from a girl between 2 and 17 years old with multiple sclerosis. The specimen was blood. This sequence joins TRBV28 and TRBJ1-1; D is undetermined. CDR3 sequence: CASSGHSPTEAFF. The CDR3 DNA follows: TGTGCCAGCAGTGGCCACTCCCCCACTGAAGCTTTCTTT. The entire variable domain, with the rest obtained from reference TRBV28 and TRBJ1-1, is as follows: DVKVTQSSRYLVKRTGEKVFLECVQDMDHENMFWYRQDPGLGLRLIYFSYDVKMKEKGDIPEGYSVSREKKERFSLILESASTNQTSMYLCASSGHSPTEAFFGQGTRLTVV.